The 6 T cell receptor beta chains below were found in one sample sequenced in a study of Ad26.COV2.S vaccination and SARS-CoV-2 variants. Assay: immunoSEQ multiplex PCR; the TCRdb copy retains only in-frame clones and omits some. Among approximately 350,000 clones listed, 80% to 90% were seen once. The sample's treatment: approximately 18 received Ad26.COV2.S at low or high dose, single or two shots; several received placebo; per-sample allocation not given. Collection of samples fell on day 63 after the first vaccine or placebo injection. This specimen consisted of peripheral blood, obtained in a trial of Ad26.COV2.S vaccine versus placebo. The source is a person between 18 and 65 years old who received the Ad26.COV2.S COVID-19 vaccine or a placebo.

This clone was seen a single time. The V gene is TRBV19, the J gene TRBJ2-7, with no clear D. The germline CDR1 and CDR2 sequences are LNHDA and SQIVND (reference sequence). V shed 4 bases and J shed 2 bases, with 6 bases lying between them. The CDR3 has 12 residues. The CDR3 reads CASSTNPYEQYF. The CDR3 bases are TGTGCCAGTAGTACTAACCCCTACGAGCAGTACTTC.

Comments on this clone: Other DNA variants within this sample encode the same CDR3. The chain couples TRBV7-6 to TRBJ2-7, with 10 bases aligning to TRBD2. Germline V CDR1 and CDR2: SGHVS, FNYEAQ. CDR3 length: 13 residues. The J segment lost 2 bases and the V segment lost 11 bases, leaving 6 bases of the junction unmatched. DNA for the CDR3: TGTGCCTCCTCCCTAGCGGGGGCCTACGAGCAGTACTTC. This encodes CASSLAGAYEQYF.

The CDR3 bases are TGTGCCAGTAGTATAGTTCTCGGCACAGATACGCAGTATTTT. Translated: CASSIVLGTDTQYF. The chain combines TRBV19 with TRBJ2-3; D is unclear. V lost 1 base, J lost 1 base, and 6 bases lay in between. This CDR3 spans 14 amino acids. Germline CDR1 is LNHDA and CDR2 is SQIVND (reference sequence). The whole variable domain, remainder taken from reference TRBV19 and TRBJ2-3, is DGGITQSPKYLFRKEGQNVTLSCEQNLNHDAMYWYRQDPGQGLRLIYYSQIVNDFQKGDIAEGYSVSREKKESFPLTVTSAQKNPTAFYLCASSIVLGTDTQYFGPGTRLTVL.

Here the CDR3 DNA reads TGTGCCTGTTACGGGGGGGATCACTACGAGCAGTACTTC. It is translated as CACYGGDHYEQYF. The genes are TRBV30 and TRBJ2-7; 8 bases agree with TRBD2. CDR1 GTSNPN and CDR2 SVGIG come from the germline V gene (reference sequence). The junction had 7 bases not matched to a gene; V was cut back by 6 bases and J by 3 bases. The CDR3 totals 13 residues.

The J gene is TRBJ2-3, the V gene TRBV13; 11 bases map to TRBD2. This CDR3 spans 17 amino acids. V was pared by 5 bases and J by 0 bases, with 7 bases of the junction left unmatched. Germline V gene lookup returns CDR1 PRHDT and CDR2 FYEKMQ (reference sequence). The CDR3 sequence: CASSPETSGGSTDTQYF. Here the CDR3 DNA reads TGTGCCAGCAGCCCTGAAACTAGCGGGGGCAGCACAGATACGCAGTATTTT.

The rearrangement uses TRBV9 and TRBJ2-7; maybe TRBD2 (5 bases). This CDR3 region has 12 residues. Trimming left V 3 bases short and J 7 bases short, with 11 bases between. Germline V lookup: CDR1 SGDLS, CDR2 YYNGEE. In nucleotides, the CDR3 is TGTGCCAGCAGCGCGGGGATAGGAGAGCAGTACTTC. It is translated as CASSAGIGEQYF. Full variable domain (outside the CDR3, taken from reference TRBV9 and TRBJ2-7): DSGVTQTPKHLITATGQRVTLRCSPRSGDLSVYWYQQSLDQGLQFLIQYYNGEERAKGNILERFSAQQFPDLHSELNLSSLELGDSALYFCASSAGIGEQYFGPGTRLTVT.